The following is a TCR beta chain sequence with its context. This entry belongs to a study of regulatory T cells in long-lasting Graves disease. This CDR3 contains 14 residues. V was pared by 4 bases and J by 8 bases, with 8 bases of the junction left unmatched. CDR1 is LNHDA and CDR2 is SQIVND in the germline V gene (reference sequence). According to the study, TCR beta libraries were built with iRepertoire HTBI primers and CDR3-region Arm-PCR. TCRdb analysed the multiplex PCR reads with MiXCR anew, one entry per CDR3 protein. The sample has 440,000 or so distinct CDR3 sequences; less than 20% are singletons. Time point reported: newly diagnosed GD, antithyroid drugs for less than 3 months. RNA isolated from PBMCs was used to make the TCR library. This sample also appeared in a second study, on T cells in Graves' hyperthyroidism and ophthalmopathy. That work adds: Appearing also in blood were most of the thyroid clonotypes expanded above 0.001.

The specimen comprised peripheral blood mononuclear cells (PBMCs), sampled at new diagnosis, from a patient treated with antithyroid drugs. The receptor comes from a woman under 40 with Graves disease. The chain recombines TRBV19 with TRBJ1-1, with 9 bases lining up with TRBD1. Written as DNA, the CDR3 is TGTGCCAGTAGTACCGGGACAGGGCTTGCCGAAGCTTTCTTT. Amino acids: CASSTGTGLAEAFF.